The sequence of this T cell receptor beta chain was determined in a study of T-cell memory formation after mild COVID-19. Study summary: There were largely donor-specific TCR clusters.

This clonotype was detected only a few times. The antigen remains undetermined. Study-wide results and caveats: Among clones contracting day 15 to 85, CD4/CD8 was balanced, whereas later expanders leaned CD4+.

The CDR3 has 15 amino acids. V was cut by 2 bases and J by 2 bases, with 15 bases left in between. Germline V gene lookup returns CDR1 DFQATT and CDR2 SNEGSKA (reference sequence). TCRalpha and TCRbeta libraries used 5'RACE with constant-segment primers and UMIs. Via MiXCR, TCRdb re-called the 5' RACE reads, giving one row per CDR3 protein. The sample holds about 110,000 distinct CDR3 sequences, approximately 15% seen once. The receptor's source is an adult woman who had mild COVID-19 (a few samples of this study predate the infection). Cell type and time point are not known. The rearrangement uses TRBV20-1 and TRBJ1-1; D unclear. The sequenced material came from PBMCs or a T cell subset sorted from them (not recorded which). The CDR3 reads CSARLNPRLNTEAFF. DNA for the CDR3: TGCAGTGCTAGACTCAACCCTCGTCTAAACACTGAAGCTTTCTTT.